The source of this T cell receptor beta chain is a study of HIV-infected children after antiretroviral therapy interruption. About the research overall: Children had CD4+ above 500, viral load below 50 copies/ml, either treatment arm. In continuous treatment, analyzed samples were from weeks 0, 48 and 150.

The treatment: PENTA 11 planned treatment interruption arm or continuous ART arm. A 3' RACE protocol on RNA, with unique molecular identifiers, produced the TCR library. TCRdb analysed the 3' RACE reads with MiXCR anew, one entry per CDR3 protein. The sample yields about 89,000 distinct CDR3 sequences, approximately 6.9% seen once. The CDR3 runs to 18 residues. V was clipped by 4 bases and J by 0 bases, with 20 bases between them. Germline lookup yields CDR1 SGHRS and CDR2 YFSETQ. This clonotype was recorded many times. The chain combines TRBV5-1 with TRBJ2-1; a possible D gene is TRBD2 (6 bases). This sequence was found in a pool of human donors with HIV. The material sequenced was CD45RA+ CD4+ T cells from PBMCs, pooled from several time points, taken from a donor given antiretroviral therapy, either interrupted or continuous. Subset indicated: naive CD4+ CD45RA+ CD45RO- T cells. The CDR3 region is CASSAVPGLLRSYNEQFF. The CDR3 region has the DNA TGCGCCAGCAGCGCCGTTCCGGGACTCCTACGCTCCTACAATGAGCAGTTCTTC.